This note documents a single TCR beta chain sequence. CDR3 size: 17 residues. V was trimmed by 3 bases and J by 6 bases, leaving 21 bases between them. The germline gives CDR1 SGHNT, CDR2 YENEEA. The assay was immunoSEQ multiplex PCR, and TCRdb's table has in-frame clones only and misses some. The sample lists 110,000 to 150,000 clones, around 78% occurring once. The sample originates from a study of blood T cell repertoires in COVID-19. Study-level background: PBMCs, B-cell-depleted T cells, or T cells provided the cDNA or gDNA that made up the material.

The V and J genes are TRBV11-3 and TRBJ2-4; no reliable D call. The clonotype comes from a woman aged 55-75 years with acute or convalescent COVID-19. What was sequenced was peripheral blood. CDR3 bases: TGTGCCAGCAGCTTTTCGGCCTATGTGGGCTGTGGAAACATTCAGTACTTC. Protein sequence: CASSFSAYVGCGNIQYF. Full variable domain (remainder filled in from reference TRBV11-3 and TRBJ2-4): EAGVVQSPRYKIIEKKQPVAFWCNPISGHNTLYWYLQNLGQGPELLIRYENEEAVDDSQLPKDRFSAERLKGVDSTLKIQPAELGDSAVYLCASSFSAYVGCGNIQYFGAGTRLSVL.